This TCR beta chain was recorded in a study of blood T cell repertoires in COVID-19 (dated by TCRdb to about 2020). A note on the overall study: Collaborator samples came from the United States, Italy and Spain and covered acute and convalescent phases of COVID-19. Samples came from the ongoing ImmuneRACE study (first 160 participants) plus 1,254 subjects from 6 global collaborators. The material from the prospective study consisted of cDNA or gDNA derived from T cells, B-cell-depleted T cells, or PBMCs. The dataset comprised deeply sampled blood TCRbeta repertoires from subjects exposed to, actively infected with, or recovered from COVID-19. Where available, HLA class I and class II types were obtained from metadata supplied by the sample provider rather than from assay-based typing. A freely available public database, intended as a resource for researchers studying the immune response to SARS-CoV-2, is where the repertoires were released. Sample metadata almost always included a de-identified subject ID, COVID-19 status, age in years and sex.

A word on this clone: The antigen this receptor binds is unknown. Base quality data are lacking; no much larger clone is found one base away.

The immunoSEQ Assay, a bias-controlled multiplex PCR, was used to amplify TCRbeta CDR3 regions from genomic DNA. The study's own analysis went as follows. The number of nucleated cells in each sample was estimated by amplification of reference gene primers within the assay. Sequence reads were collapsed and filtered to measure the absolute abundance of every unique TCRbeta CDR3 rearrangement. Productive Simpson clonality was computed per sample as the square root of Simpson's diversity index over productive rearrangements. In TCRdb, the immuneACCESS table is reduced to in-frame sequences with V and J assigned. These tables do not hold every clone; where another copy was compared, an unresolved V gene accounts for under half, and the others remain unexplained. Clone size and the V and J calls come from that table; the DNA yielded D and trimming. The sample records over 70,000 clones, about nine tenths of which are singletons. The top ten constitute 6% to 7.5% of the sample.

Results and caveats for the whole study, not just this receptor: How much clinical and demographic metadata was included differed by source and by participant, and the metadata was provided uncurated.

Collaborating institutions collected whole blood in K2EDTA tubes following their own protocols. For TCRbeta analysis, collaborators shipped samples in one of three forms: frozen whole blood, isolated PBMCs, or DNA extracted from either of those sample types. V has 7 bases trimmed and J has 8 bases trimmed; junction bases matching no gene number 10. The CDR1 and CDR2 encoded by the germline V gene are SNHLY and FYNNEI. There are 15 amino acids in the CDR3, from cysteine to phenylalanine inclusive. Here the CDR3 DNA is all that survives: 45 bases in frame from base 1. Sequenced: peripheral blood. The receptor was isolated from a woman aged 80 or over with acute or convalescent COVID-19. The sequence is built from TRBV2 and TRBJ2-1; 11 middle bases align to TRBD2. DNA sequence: TGTGCCAGCATTAGCGGGGGGGCCAATGGGGATGAGCAGTTCTTC. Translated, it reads CASISGGANGDEQFF.